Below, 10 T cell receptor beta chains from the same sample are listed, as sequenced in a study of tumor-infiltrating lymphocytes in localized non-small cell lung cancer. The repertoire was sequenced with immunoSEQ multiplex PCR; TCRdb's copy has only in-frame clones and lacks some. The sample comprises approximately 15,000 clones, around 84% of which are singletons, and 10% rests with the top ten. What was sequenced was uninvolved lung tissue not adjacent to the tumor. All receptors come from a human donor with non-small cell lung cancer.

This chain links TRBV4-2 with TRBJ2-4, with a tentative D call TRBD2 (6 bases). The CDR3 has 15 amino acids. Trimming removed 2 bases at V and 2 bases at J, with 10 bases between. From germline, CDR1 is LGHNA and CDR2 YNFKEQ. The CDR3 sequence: CASSQRAGTKNIQYF. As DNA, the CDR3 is TGTGCCAGCAGCCAACGGGCGGGGACCAAAAACATTCAGTACTTC.

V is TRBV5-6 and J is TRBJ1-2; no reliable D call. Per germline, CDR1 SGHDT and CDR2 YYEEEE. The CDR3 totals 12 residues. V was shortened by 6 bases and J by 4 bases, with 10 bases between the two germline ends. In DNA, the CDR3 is TGTGCCAGCAACAGTAAGCTCTATGGCTACACCTTC. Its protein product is CASNSKLYGYTF.

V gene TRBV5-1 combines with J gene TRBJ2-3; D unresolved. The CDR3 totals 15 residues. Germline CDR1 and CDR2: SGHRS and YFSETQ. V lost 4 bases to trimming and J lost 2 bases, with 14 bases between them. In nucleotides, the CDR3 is TGCGCCAGCAGCACGGTCCCTACAAACACAGATACGCAGTATTTT. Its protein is CASSTVPTNTDTQYF.

The CDR3 DNA follows: TGCGCCAGCAGCCAAGATGGTAGGCCTCAGGGAAACACCATATATTTT. Protein product: CASSQDGRPQGNTIYF. The V call is TRBV4-1, the J call TRBJ1-3; no clear D gene. CDR3 length: 16 residues. Deletions cut 0 bases from V and 4 bases from J, with 13 bases between. CDR1 and CDR2 from the germline V gene are MGHRA and YSYEKL.

The CDR3 coding sequence is TGTGCCAGCAGCCTGGGGACTGCCTTTAATGAAAAACTGTTTTTT. Its protein is CASSLGTAFNEKLFF. The chain carries TRBV28 and TRBJ1-4, with D perhaps matching TRBD1 (5 bases). From germline, CDR1 is MDHEN and CDR2 SYDVKM. The V end lost 6 bases, the J end lost 4 bases, and 15 bases lay between the germline ends. This CDR3 region has 15 residues.

CDR3 loop: CASSYGTSNQPQHF. In DNA, the CDR3 is TGTGCCAGCAGCTACGGTACGAGCAATCAGCCCCAGCATTTT. The chain carries TRBV5-6 and TRBJ1-5; D remains unclear. Between the trimmed V and J ends, which lost 3 bases and 1 base, there was a span of 8 bases. This CDR3 has 14 amino acids. Germline V CDR1 and CDR2: SGHDT, YYEEEE.

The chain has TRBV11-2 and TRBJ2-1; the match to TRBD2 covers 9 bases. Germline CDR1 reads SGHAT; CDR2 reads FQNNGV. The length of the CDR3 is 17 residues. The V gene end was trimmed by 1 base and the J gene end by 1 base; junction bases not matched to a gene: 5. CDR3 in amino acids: CASSLGRLAASYNEQFF. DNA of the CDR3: TGTGCCAGCAGCTTAGGTCGACTAGCGGCATCCTACAATGAGCAGTTCTTC.

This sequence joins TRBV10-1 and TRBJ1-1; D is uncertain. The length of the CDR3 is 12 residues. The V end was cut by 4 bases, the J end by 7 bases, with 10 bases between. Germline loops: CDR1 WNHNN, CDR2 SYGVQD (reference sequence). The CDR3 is CASSGQADEAFF. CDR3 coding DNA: TGCGCCAGCAGTGGGCAGGCGGATGAAGCTTTCTTT.

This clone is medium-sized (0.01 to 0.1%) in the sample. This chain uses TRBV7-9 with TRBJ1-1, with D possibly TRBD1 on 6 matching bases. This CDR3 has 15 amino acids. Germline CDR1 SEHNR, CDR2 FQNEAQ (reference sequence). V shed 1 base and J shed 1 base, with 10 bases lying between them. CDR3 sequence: CASSLGTAENTEAFF. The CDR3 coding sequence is TGTGCCAGCAGCTTAGGGACAGCAGAGAACACTGAAGCTTTCTTT.

The CDR3 nucleotides read TGTGCCAGCAGCCGAACCCTTTGGGAGCAGTTCTTC. Its protein is CASSRTLWEQFF. V and J are TRBV7-2 and TRBJ2-1; D gene uncertain. Trimming removed 5 bases from V and 10 bases from J, with 12 bases in between. This CDR3 spans 12 amino acids. Germline CDR1 is SGHTA and CDR2 is FQGNSA.